What follows are 22 T cell receptor beta chains derived from one specimen sequenced in a study of blood T cell repertoires in COVID-19. TCRdb's copy holds only in-frame clones and misses some; the assay was immunoSEQ multiplex PCR. The profile shows about 250,000 clones, 83% of them singletons. The sample taken for sequencing was peripheral blood. All receptors come from a human donor in a cohort sampled during active COVID-19.

This CDR3 reads CASSEGQGIFNEQFF. CDR3 bases: TGTGCCAGCAGTGAAGGACAGGGCATCTTCAATGAGCAGTTCTTC. The V and J genes are TRBV2 and TRBJ2-1, with 7 bases lining up with TRBD1. CDR3 length: 15 residues. Germline V CDR1 and CDR2: SNHLY, FYNNEI. The trim removed 1 base at V and 6 bases at J, leaving 6 bases unmatched.

This rearrangement joins TRBV6-1 to TRBJ2-5; a possible D gene is TRBD1 (6 bases). The V end lost 1 base, the J end lost 6 bases, and 12 bases lay between the germline ends. Germline CDR1 MNHNS, CDR2 SASEGT. The CDR3 contains 14 residues. CDR3 loop: CASSEDWQGKTQYF. CDR3 in DNA: TGTGCCAGCAGTGAAGACTGGCAGGGGAAGACCCAGTACTTC.

The genes are TRBV28 and TRBJ2-7; tentatively, D is TRBD1 (5 bases). Trimming cost V 6 bases and J 6 bases, with 15 bases left between them. Germline assignment: CDR1 MDHEN and CDR2 SYDVKM. This CDR3 is 13 amino acids long. The CDR3, as DNA: TGTGCCAGCAGGTACAGGCCTTTACGCGAGCAGTACTTC. It encodes CASRYRPLREQYF.

The chain combines TRBV18 with TRBJ1-4; 7 positions match TRBD1. V lost 6 bases to trimming and J lost 4 bases; unmatched junction nucleotides: 8. Looked up from germline, CDR1 is KGHSH and CDR2 is LQKENI. The CDR3 runs 15 residues. The CDR3 reads CASSETDRSNEKLFF. The CDR3 coding sequence is TGTGCCAGCTCCGAGACGGACAGGAGTAATGAAAAACTGTTTTTT. The complete variable domain, with remaining parts taken from reference TRBV18 and TRBJ1-4, reads NAGVMQNPRHLVRRRGQEARLRCSPMKGHSHVYWYRQLPEEGLKFMVYLQKENIIDESGMPKERFSAEFPKEGPSILRIQQVVRGDSAAYFCASSETDRSNEKLFFGSGTQLSVL.

The J gene is TRBJ2-5, the V gene TRBV5-1, with a possible D match to TRBD2 (6 bases). Trimming shortened V by 0 bases and J by 5 bases, and 11 bases separated the two germline ends. The germline V gene has CDR1 SGHRS and CDR2 YFSETQ. The CDR3 extends over 14 amino acids. The DNA for the CDR3 is TGCGCCAGCAGCTTGGGATCAGGGAGGGAGACCCAGTACTTC. The encoded protein is CASSLGSGRETQYF.

This rearrangement joins TRBV7-8 to TRBJ1-1; D remains ambiguous. From germline, CDR1 is SGHVS and CDR2 FQNEAQ. V gave up 1 base and J gave up 3 bases, with 9 bases separating them. The CDR3 is made up of 14 amino acids. The CDR3 region is CASSLVQRDTEAFF. CDR3 DNA sequence: TGTGCCAGCAGCTTAGTACAGCGGGACACTGAAGCTTTCTTT.

V gene TRBV9 combines with J gene TRBJ2-1; TRBD2 matches at 8 bases. The CDR3 loop spans 16 amino acids. CDR1 and CDR2 from the germline V gene are SGDLS and YYNGEE. The junction had 9 bases not matched to a gene; V was cut back by 2 bases and J by 5 bases. Here the CDR3 reads CASSVSITGGHNEQFF. CDR3 bases: TGTGCCAGCAGCGTGAGCATAACGGGAGGGCACAATGAGCAGTTCTTC.

The V call is TRBV3-1 (or the pseudogene TRBV3-2), the J call TRBJ2-3, with D unclear. The CDR3 is 13 amino acids. Germline V gene sequence: CDR1 LGHDT, CDR2 YNNKEL (reference sequence). V was pared by 4 bases and J by 3 bases, with 8 bases between. The CDR3, as DNA: TGTGCCAGCAGCCTTGATCTAACAGATACGCAGTATTTT. Translating it yields CASSLDLTDTQYF.

The CDR3 DNA sequence: TGTGCCAGCAGTCCCTGGACAGGGAGCAATCAGCCCCAGCATTTT. This gives the protein CASSPWTGSNQPQHF. This chain connects TRBV28 to TRBJ1-5, with 8 bases identical to TRBD1. Germline CDR1 and CDR2: MDHEN and SYDVKM. The V segment lost 5 bases and the J segment 1 base; nucleotides outside the gene matches: 4. The CDR3 contains 15 residues.

This clone occurred once. The chain carries TRBV5-1 and TRBJ1-2; D remains ambiguous. The CDR3 covers 13 residues. Trimming took 4 bases from V and 4 from J, leaving 11 bases between them. Germline V CDR1 and CDR2: SGHRS, YFSETQ. CDR3 sequence: CASSQDGLYGYTF. The CDR3 DNA reads as TGCGCCAGCAGCCAGGACGGACTCTATGGCTACACCTTC.

The chain couples TRBV5-1 to TRBJ2-7; tentatively, D is TRBD2 (7 bases). Germline CDR1 reads SGHRS; CDR2 reads YFSETQ. V was shortened by 4 bases and J by 6 bases, with 23 bases between the two germline ends. This CDR3 is built from 16 residues. The CDR3 nucleotides read TGCGCCAGCAGCCAGGGACGGGGGGCGATAAGGGTCGAGCAGTACTTC. This translates into CASSQGRGAIRVEQYF.

The V and J genes are TRBV28 and TRBJ2-3, with D possibly being TRBD2 (6 bases). Germline V gives CDR1 MDHEN, CDR2 SYDVKM. V shed 5 bases and J shed 3 bases, with 9 bases lying between them. This CDR3 has 13 amino acids. Here the CDR3 reads CASSNGGTDTQYF. The CDR3, as DNA: TGTGCCAGCAGTAATGGAGGGACAGATACGCAGTATTTT.

This clone was counted a single time. V is TRBV9 and J is TRBJ2-7, with 9 bases fitting TRBD2. V was clipped by 0 bases and J by 0 bases; unmatched bases: 7. Germline V gene data show CDR1 as SGDLS and CDR2 as YYNGEE. CDR3 length: 17 residues. CDR3 in amino acids: CASSVGLAGTSSYEQYF. CDR3 in DNA: TGTGCCAGCAGCGTAGGTCTAGCGGGGACCAGCTCCTACGAGCAGTACTTC. Drawing the rest from reference TRBV9 and TRBJ2-7, the complete variable domain is DSGVTQTPKHLITATGQRVTLRCSPRSGDLSVYWYQQSLDQGLQFLIQYYNGEERAKGNILERFSAQQFPDLHSELNLSSLELGDSALYFCASSVGLAGTSSYEQYFGPGTRLTVT.

The V gene is TRBV29-1, the J gene TRBJ2-3; no clear D. CDR3 length: 12 amino acids. CDR1 is SQVTM, CDR2 ANQGSEA, per germline. Trimming shortened V by 7 bases and J by 0 bases, and 8 bases separated the two germline ends. The CDR3 is CSGAKSTDTQYF. CDR3 bases: TGCAGCGGAGCAAAGAGCACAGATACGCAGTATTTT.

The chain has TRBV19 and TRBJ2-2; 7 nucleotides match TRBD1. The CDR3 has 16 amino acids. Looked up from germline, CDR1 is LNHDA and CDR2 is SQIVND (reference sequence). The V and J ends lost 3 bases and 0 bases, in that order; junction bases with no gene match: 4. The DNA of the CDR3 is TGTGCCAGTAGTATTTCCGGGACAGCGAACACCGGGGAGCTGTTTTTT. It is translated as CASSISGTANTGELFF.

The chain uses TRBV6-5 and TRBJ2-5; TRBD1 might be the D (5 bases). The germline gives CDR1 MNHEY, CDR2 SVGAGI. The CDR3 length is 14 residues. V was trimmed by 0 bases and J by 5 bases, leaving 10 bases between them. The CDR3 nucleotides are TGTGCCAGCAGTTACTCGAAAGGGGCGGAGACCCAGTACTTC. Translating gives CASSYSKGAETQYF.

This clone has only a few counts. V and J are TRBV6-1 and TRBJ2-1; TRBD1 aligns across 8 bases. J was trimmed by 4 bases and V by 3 bases; bases with no gene match: 8. There are 16 residues in the CDR3. The germline V gene encodes CDR1 MNHNS and CDR2 SASEGT. CDR3 DNA: TGTGCCAGCAGTGACCTGACAGGGGCTCTTTACAATGAGCAGTTCTTC. Amino acids: CASSDLTGALYNEQFF.

V gene TRBV19 combines with J gene TRBJ1-4, with unresolved D. This CDR3 region has 16 residues. CDR1 is LNHDA and CDR2 is SQIVND in the germline V gene (reference sequence). V was clipped by 2 bases and J by 5 bases, with 15 bases between them. CDR3: CASSISVTEQNEKLFF. Written as DNA, the CDR3 is TGTGCCAGTAGTATATCGGTGACGGAACAGAATGAAAAACTGTTTTTT.

The V call is TRBV6-5, the J call TRBJ2-7; maybe TRBD2 (6 bases). The germline gives CDR1 MNHEY, CDR2 SVGAGI. Trimming removed 5 bases at V and 4 bases at J, with 18 bases between. The CDR3 has 15 amino acids. In DNA form, the CDR3 reads TGTGCCAGCAGTCCTAGTCAGGGAGGAGGATACGAGCAGTACTTC. It translates to CASSPSQGGGYEQYF.

This clone has just a few counts. V is TRBV18 and J is TRBJ2-3, with a possible D match to TRBD1 (5 bases). The CDR3 extends over 14 amino acids. The germline V and J ends were trimmed by 6 bases and 4 bases, with 14 bases remaining between them. Germline loops: CDR1 KGHSH, CDR2 LQKENI. CDR3 loop: CASSTPREADTQYF. CDR3 nucleotide sequence: TGTGCCAGCTCTACCCCCAGGGAAGCAGATACGCAGTATTTT.

The rearrangement uses TRBV3-1 (or the pseudogene TRBV3-2) and TRBJ1-3; 11 bases agree with TRBD1. J was trimmed by 4 bases and V by 6 bases; bases with no gene match: 8. The CDR3 has 16 amino acids. Per germline, CDR1 LGHDT and CDR2 YNNKEL (reference sequence). CDR3 bases: TGTGCCAGCAGTCGTCGGACAGGGGGCACCGGAAACACCATATATTTT. Residues: CASSRRTGGTGNTIYF.

The rearrangement joins TRBV28 to TRBJ2-5; 8 positions agree with TRBD1. In germline, CDR1 is MDHEN, CDR2 SYDVKM. The V segment lost 4 bases and the J segment 2 bases; nucleotides outside the gene matches: 9. The CDR3 totals 16 residues. DNA of the CDR3: TGTGCCAGCAGTTCATGGCCAGGGGGCCCTCAAGAGACCCAGTACTTC. Amino acid sequence: CASSSWPGGPQETQYF.